This T cell receptor (beta chain) was captured by sequencing in a study of Graves' ophthalmopathy and Graves' hyperthyroidism. Whole-study context: At initial diagnosis, peripheral blood was obtained, and this preceded any treatment.

This clonotype has a count of ten or more. No antigen is known for it. The study's findings and limits: Blood also harbored most expanded thyroid clonotypes above 0.001 frequency.

Hyperthyroidism was new, under 2 months, in patients aged 18 to 65. Amplifying from RNA transcripts, the study obtained TCR beta CDR3 regions. The authors performed first-round RT-PCR with HTBI primers and then a second-round multiplex PCR. MiXCR, applied by TCRdb to the multiplex PCR reads, yields one record per CDR3 protein. The profile covers some 360,000 distinct CDR3 sequences, with approximately 18% appearing a single time and roughly 2.3% taken by the ten largest. The sequenced sample was peripheral blood. This TCR was sampled from an adult woman with stable Graves' hyperthyroidism.

The CDR3 bases are TGTGCCACCAGCAGCCTACGCAATGTGGCGACCTACGAGCAGTACTTC. Translated, it gives CATSSLRNVATYEQYF. The gene calls are TRBV15 and TRBJ2-7; D is unclear. Germline loops: CDR1 LNHNV, CDR2 YYDKDF (reference sequence). The CDR3 consists of 16 residues. The V end lost 3 bases, the J end lost 2 bases, and 17 bases lay between the germline ends.